The 3 T cell receptor beta chains in this list originate from one sample, sequenced in a study of T cells in Graves' hyperthyroidism and ophthalmopathy. The investigators amplified TCR beta CDR3 regions from RNA transcripts. The HTBI primer set served for first-round RT-PCR of the TCR CDR3. TCRdb fed the multiplex PCR reads into MiXCR, producing one record per CDR3 protein. The sample has approximately 330,000 distinct CDR3 sequences; approximately 22% are singletons. The material sequenced was blood. The origin of the receptors is a woman aged 45 to 65 with Graves' hyperthyroidism.

This clonotype came up a few times. V is TRBV15 and J is TRBJ2-7, with TRBD1 identical over 8 bases. J was trimmed by 2 bases and V by 2 bases; bases with no gene match: 5. The V gene's germline CDR1 is LNHNV and CDR2 YYDKDF (reference sequence). There are 15 residues in the CDR3. The CDR3 reads CATSRKQGDTYEQYF. CDR3 nucleotide sequence: TGTGCCACCAGCAGAAAACAGGGGGACACCTACGAGCAGTACTTC.

This clonotype showed up many times. V gene TRBV6-6 combines with J gene TRBJ2-3; 10 bases match TRBD2. In germline, CDR1 is MNHNY, CDR2 SVGAGI (reference sequence). The CDR3 totals 20 residues. The trim removed 1 base at V and 0 bases at J, leaving 13 bases unmatched. The CDR3 protein is CASSYYLQSAGGRSTDTQYF. CDR3 DNA: TGTGCCAGCAGTTACTACCTTCAGTCAGCGGGAGGGCGGAGCACAGATACGCAGTATTTT.

The chain links TRBV2 to TRBJ2-1; 7 bases match TRBD2. CDR3 length: 15 residues. Germline V gives CDR1 SNHLY, CDR2 FYNNEI. With V trimmed by 4 bases and J by 4 bases, 7 bases remained unmatched. The CDR3 sequence is CASSAQRGDYNEQFF. DNA of the CDR3: TGTGCCAGCAGTGCACAGCGGGGCGATTACAATGAGCAGTTCTTC.